What follows are 26 T cell receptor beta chains derived from one specimen sequenced in a study of T cell repertoires in cytomegalovirus infection (dated by TCRdb to about 2019). The antigens for these receptors are not known. This specimen's treatment or condition label, interpreted: in vitro stimulation with specific CMV peptide epitopes to enrich CMV-specific T cells. The reads were generated on an Illumina HiSeq 1500. TCRdb trimmed the raw reads at Q25, called clones with MiXCR and kept productive beta chains. Every CDR3 protein is listed once, alongside the most common genes and DNA of its rows. Across this sample there are some 920,000 distinct CDR3 sequences, with 30% to 40% seen only once. The top ten constitute over 12% of the sample. This specimen consisted of cultured CD8+ T cells from PBMCs, obtained from culture after CMV antigen stimulation. The receptors come from a human donor in good health (CMV status not recorded). Some clones in this sample may be carry-over from other donors' samples.

In its sample, this clonotype was seen a few times. This chain joins TRBV24-1 and TRBJ1-1; the match to TRBD1 covers 10 bases. J gave up 5 bases and V 6 bases, and 5 bases lay outside the gene matches. This CDR3 has 14 residues. CDR1 KGHDR and CDR2 SFDVKD come from the germline V gene. The CDR3 region has the DNA TGTGCCACCAGTCCCCGGACAGGGGGGACTGAAGCTTTCTTT. This codes for CATSPRTGGTEAFF.

This clonotype was found a few times. This rearrangement joins TRBV27 to TRBJ2-7; 7 nucleotides line up with TRBD1. CDR3 length: 14 residues. The germline CDR1 and CDR2 sequences are MNHEY and SMNVEV (reference sequence). Trimming took 6 bases from V and 6 from J; bases not matched to a gene: 11. CDR3 in DNA: TGTGCCAGCAGCCGTACAGGGGAGACAATCGAGCAGTACTTC. It specifies CASSRTGETIEQYF.

This clonotype has only a few counts. This chain uses TRBV7-8 with TRBJ1-6, with D tentatively TRBD1 (5 bases). The CDR3 covers 16 residues. CDR1 SGHVS and CDR2 FQNEAQ come from the germline V gene. Trimming stripped 5 bases from V and 3 bases from J, with 14 bases between. For the CDR3, the DNA is TGTGCCAGCAGCCCACCCGGGGCGATCTATAATTCACCCCTCCACTTT. This encodes CASSPPGAIYNSPLHF.

The chain links TRBV4-3 to TRBJ1-1; D is uncertain. Trimming took off 6 bases at V and 5 bases at J, with 19 bases between the two ends. Looked up from germline, CDR1 is LGHNA and CDR2 is YSLEER. The CDR3 totals 15 residues. Written as DNA, the CDR3 is TGCGCCAGCAGACTCCCCGGTTCCAAGGAGACTGAAGCTTTCTTT. This sequence encodes CASRLPGSKETEAFF.

CDR3 in DNA: TGTGCCATCAGTGAACTAGCGGGGCCCTCCTACAATGAGCAGTTCTTC. Protein: CAISELAGPSYNEQFF. This chain links TRBV10-3 with TRBJ2-1, with 10 bases fitting TRBD2. Trimming at V came to 3 bases and at J to 0 bases, leaving 2 bases not matched to a gene. Germline V gene data show CDR1 as ENHRY and CDR2 as SYGVKD. This CDR3 has 16 residues.

With respect to this clonotype: A read error may explain this, as a much larger clone is one base away. This chain uses TRBV7-9 with TRBJ1-4; D remains ambiguous. Trimming pared 5 bases from V and 5 bases from J, leaving 18 bases between. The CDR3 covers 16 residues. CDR1 is SEHNR, CDR2 FQNEAQ, per germline (reference sequence). Here the CDR3 DNA reads TGTGCCAGCAGCCCACCAGGTGGGCTTTTGAATGAAAAACTGTTTTTT. It specifies CASSPPGGLLNEKLFF.

In its sample, this clonotype was seen many times. The chain links TRBV7-9 to TRBJ1-1; TRBD1 might be the D (5 bases). Trimming stripped 5 bases from V and 2 bases from J, with 18 bases between. This CDR3 has 16 amino acids. Germline CDR1 and CDR2: SEHNR and FQNEAQ (reference sequence). CDR3 region: CASSHGTRGSNTEAFF. CDR3 coding DNA: TGTGCCAGCAGCCATGGGACTCGAGGAAGCAACACTGAAGCTTTCTTT.

Here the CDR3 reads CASSLRDRGIVGELFF. As DNA, the CDR3 is TGTGCCAGCAGTCTCCGGGACAGGGGGATCGTCGGGGAGCTGTTTTTT. The chain uses TRBV28 and TRBJ2-2, with 11 bases lining up with TRBD1. This CDR3 has 16 residues. Germline loops: CDR1 MDHEN, CDR2 SYDVKM. Losses at the gene ends were 5 bases for V and 7 bases for J; bases not matched to a gene: 9. Complete variable domain (other parts from reference TRBV28 and TRBJ2-2): DVKVTQSSRYLVKRTGEKVFLECVQDMDHENMFWYRQDPGLGLRLIYFSYDVKMKEKGDIPEGYSVSREKKERFSLILESASTNQTSMYLCASSLRDRGIVGELFFGEGSRLTVL.

This clonotype was seen a few times. The chain couples TRBV6-2 or TRBV6-3 to TRBJ1-1; TRBD1 might be the D (5 bases). The CDR3 runs 13 residues. Trimming cost V 7 bases and J 5 bases, with 14 bases left between them. Germline values: CDR1 MNHEY, CDR2 SVGEGT. The CDR3 protein is CASTILWGTEAFF. The CDR3 region has the DNA TGTGCCAGCACTATCTTATGGGGGACTGAAGCTTTCTTT.

This chain connects TRBV7-8 to TRBJ2-5; no clear D. Germline V gives CDR1 SGHVS, CDR2 FQNEAQ. V shed 5 bases and J shed 6 bases, with 7 bases lying between them. The CDR3 length is 11 residues. The CDR3 protein is CASSQTKTQYF. In nucleotides, the CDR3 is TGTGCCAGCAGCCAAACGAAGACCCAGTACTTC.

This clonotype was counted many times. The chain has TRBV6-2 or TRBV6-3 and TRBJ2-1; D uncertain. CDR3 length equals 11 residues. Germline CDR1 is MNHEY and CDR2 is SVGEGT. V lost 6 bases and J 8 bases, leaving 8 bases between the germline ends. CDR3: CASSYSYEQFF. The CDR3 bases are TGTGCCAGCAGCTATTCCTATGAGCAGTTCTTC.

The J gene is TRBJ1-1, the V gene TRBV7-8; D remains ambiguous. This CDR3 has 12 amino acids. V lost 1 base to trimming and J lost 8 bases, with 8 bases between them. The germline V gene has CDR1 SGHVS and CDR2 FQNEAQ. The CDR3 DNA follows: TGTGCCAGCAGCTTAGGCCAAAAGGAAGCTTTCTTT. Translating it yields CASSLGQKEAFF.

The CDR3 protein is CASSSPLLKGLAVPDTQYF. CDR3 nucleotides: TGTGCCAGCAGCTCCCCTCTCCTTAAGGGACTAGCGGTTCCAGATACGCAGTATTTT. The chain is built from TRBV7-6 and TRBJ2-3; 11 bases are a match to TRBD2. Unmatched junction bases numbered 16, after V lost 4 bases and J lost 4 bases. The germline V gene encodes CDR1 SGHVS and CDR2 FNYEAQ. This CDR3 comprises 19 residues.

The chain combines TRBV20-1 with TRBJ2-6; D remains ambiguous. Trimming shortened V by 6 bases and J by 0 bases, and 12 bases separated the two germline ends. The CDR3 is 15 amino acids. CDR1 DFQATT and CDR2 SNEGSKA come from the germline V gene (reference sequence). CDR3: CSAGPPLSGANVLTF. The CDR3 nucleotides are TGCAGTGCAGGGCCCCCCCTCTCTGGGGCCAACGTCCTGACTTTC.

In this sample, this clonotype turned up a few times. The rearrangement uses TRBV6-1 and TRBJ1-5; D remains unclear. The CDR3 totals 13 residues. V lost 4 bases, J lost 6 bases, and 10 bases lay in between. Germline V gives CDR1 MNHNS, CDR2 SASEGT. The CDR3 DNA is TGTGCCAGCAGTGGACATACGGGTCAGCCCCAGCATTTT. This gives the protein CASSGHTGQPQHF.

About this clonotype itself: This may be a read error, as it is one base from a much larger clone. The conserved phenylalanine or tryptophan normally closing the CDR3 is absent here, so this likely arose from a read error. The gene calls are TRBV7-2 and TRBJ2-1; 9 positions match TRBD2. This CDR3 is built from 14 residues. The V segment lost 5 bases and the J segment 6 bases; nucleotides outside the gene matches: 5. Germline V gene sequence: CDR1 SGHTA, CDR2 FQGNSA. In DNA, the CDR3 is TGTGCCAGCAGCGAACCGACTAGCGGCAATGAGCAGTTCTCC. Translating gives CASSEPTSGNEQFS.

As regards this clonotype: At one end, the junction sequence differs from germline, possibly due to a read error. The rearrangement joins TRBV20-1 to TRBJ1-1; D is uncertain. Germline lookup yields CDR1 DFQATT and CDR2 SNEGSKA (reference sequence). The length of the CDR3 is 16 residues. DNA of the CDR3: TGCAGTGCTAGAGATATCATCGCAGGTCGGAACAATGAAGCTTTCTTT. It yields the protein CSARDIIAGRNNEAFF.

The chain joins TRBV27 to TRBJ1-5; 7 bases are shared with TRBD1. V lost 2 bases to trimming and J lost 5 bases; unmatched junction nucleotides: 3. The CDR3 is 14 residues long. Germline V gene sequence: CDR1 MNHEY, CDR2 SMNVEV (reference sequence). CDR3 protein: CASSLGTAYQPQHF. The CDR3 DNA reads as TGTGCCAGCAGTTTAGGGACAGCTTATCAGCCCCAGCATTTT.

The V and J genes are TRBV6-1 and TRBJ2-7; maybe TRBD1 (6 bases). The germline gives CDR1 MNHNS, CDR2 SASEGT. The CDR3 runs 14 residues. Trimming left V 5 bases short and J 5 bases short, with 16 bases between. The chain's CDR3 is CASSQGRGRDEQYF. CDR3 bases: TGTGCCAGCAGTCAAGGCAGGGGTCGTGACGAGCAGTACTTC.

The chain has TRBV27 and TRBJ1-1, with 7 bases aligning to TRBD1. V lost 5 bases, J lost 0 bases, and 9 bases stayed unmatched. CDR3 length: 16 amino acids. Germline CDR1 reads MNHEY; CDR2 reads SMNVEV (reference sequence). Here the CDR3 DNA reads TGTGCCAGCAGTCGACTTCCACAGGGGATGAACACTGAAGCTTTCTTT. Translated, it gives CASSRLPQGMNTEAFF.

The chain uses TRBV9 and TRBJ2-3, with 8 bases identical to TRBD2. Per germline, CDR1 SGDLS and CDR2 YYNGEE. This CDR3 comprises 16 residues. After removal of 4 bases from V and 2 bases from J, the junction contained 9 bases not matched to a gene. The CDR3 loop is CASSPSSGGPTDTQYF. CDR3 DNA: TGTGCCAGCAGCCCCTCCAGCGGGGGACCCACAGATACGCAGTATTTT. Complete variable domain (other parts from reference TRBV9 and TRBJ2-3): DSGVTQTPKHLITATGQRVTLRCSPRSGDLSVYWYQQSLDQGLQFLIQYYNGEERAKGNILERFSAQQFPDLHSELNLSSLELGDSALYFCASSPSSGGPTDTQYFGPGTRLTVL.

This clonotype showed up many times. The chain uses TRBV7-9 and TRBJ2-4, with D possibly being TRBD1 (6 bases). CDR3 size: 15 residues. In germline, CDR1 is SEHNR, CDR2 FQNEAQ (reference sequence). Trimming took off 5 bases at V and 0 bases at J, with 11 bases between the two ends. Here the CDR3 reads CASSPRGLAKNIQYF. The CDR3 coding sequence is TGTGCCAGCAGCCCCAGGGGCCTAGCCAAAAACATTCAGTACTTC.

This clonotype came up a few times. V is TRBV7-9 and J is TRBJ1-2; no reliable D call. Trimming removed 7 bases from V and 6 bases from J, with 24 bases in between. This CDR3 has 16 residues. CDR1 is SEHNR and CDR2 is FQNEAQ in the germline V gene (reference sequence). CDR3 sequence reads: CASTSRSDFMLDGYTF. DNA of the CDR3: TGTGCCAGCACCTCTCGGTCCGACTTCATGTTGGATGGCTACACCTTC.

The DNA of the CDR3 is TGCGCCAGCAGCCCAGCGGGGGGGCTAGTGAACACCGGGGAGCTGTTTTTT. It encodes CASSPAGGLVNTGELFF. This chain connects TRBV4-1 to TRBJ2-2; TRBD2 matches at 10 bases. The CDR3 is 17 amino acids. Germline V gives CDR1 MGHRA, CDR2 YSYEKL. V trimming: 4 bases; J trimming: 1 base; junction bases outside the gene matches: 6.

The J gene is TRBJ1-1, the V gene TRBV5-3; D unclear. TRBV5-3 is treated as an ORF (open reading frame) with a function not yet certain. Trimming removed 8 bases at V and 3 bases at J, with 32 bases between. This CDR3 has 19 amino acids. CDR3 loop: CASSRDNPAQPPPDTEAFF. CDR3 bases: TGTGCCAGCAGCCGCGATAATCCGGCACAGCCGCCACCCGACACTGAAGCTTTCTTT.

V usage is TRBV5-4 and J usage is TRBJ2-6, with 7 nucleotides matching TRBD1. The junction had 8 bases not matched to a gene; V was cut back by 5 bases and J by 0 bases. Germline-derived CDR1 and CDR2 are SGHNT and YYREEE (reference sequence). This CDR3 spans 17 amino acids. The CDR3 is CASRVTGVFSGANVLTF. For the CDR3, the DNA is TGTGCCAGCAGGGTTACAGGGGTGTTCTCTGGGGCCAACGTCCTGACTTTC.